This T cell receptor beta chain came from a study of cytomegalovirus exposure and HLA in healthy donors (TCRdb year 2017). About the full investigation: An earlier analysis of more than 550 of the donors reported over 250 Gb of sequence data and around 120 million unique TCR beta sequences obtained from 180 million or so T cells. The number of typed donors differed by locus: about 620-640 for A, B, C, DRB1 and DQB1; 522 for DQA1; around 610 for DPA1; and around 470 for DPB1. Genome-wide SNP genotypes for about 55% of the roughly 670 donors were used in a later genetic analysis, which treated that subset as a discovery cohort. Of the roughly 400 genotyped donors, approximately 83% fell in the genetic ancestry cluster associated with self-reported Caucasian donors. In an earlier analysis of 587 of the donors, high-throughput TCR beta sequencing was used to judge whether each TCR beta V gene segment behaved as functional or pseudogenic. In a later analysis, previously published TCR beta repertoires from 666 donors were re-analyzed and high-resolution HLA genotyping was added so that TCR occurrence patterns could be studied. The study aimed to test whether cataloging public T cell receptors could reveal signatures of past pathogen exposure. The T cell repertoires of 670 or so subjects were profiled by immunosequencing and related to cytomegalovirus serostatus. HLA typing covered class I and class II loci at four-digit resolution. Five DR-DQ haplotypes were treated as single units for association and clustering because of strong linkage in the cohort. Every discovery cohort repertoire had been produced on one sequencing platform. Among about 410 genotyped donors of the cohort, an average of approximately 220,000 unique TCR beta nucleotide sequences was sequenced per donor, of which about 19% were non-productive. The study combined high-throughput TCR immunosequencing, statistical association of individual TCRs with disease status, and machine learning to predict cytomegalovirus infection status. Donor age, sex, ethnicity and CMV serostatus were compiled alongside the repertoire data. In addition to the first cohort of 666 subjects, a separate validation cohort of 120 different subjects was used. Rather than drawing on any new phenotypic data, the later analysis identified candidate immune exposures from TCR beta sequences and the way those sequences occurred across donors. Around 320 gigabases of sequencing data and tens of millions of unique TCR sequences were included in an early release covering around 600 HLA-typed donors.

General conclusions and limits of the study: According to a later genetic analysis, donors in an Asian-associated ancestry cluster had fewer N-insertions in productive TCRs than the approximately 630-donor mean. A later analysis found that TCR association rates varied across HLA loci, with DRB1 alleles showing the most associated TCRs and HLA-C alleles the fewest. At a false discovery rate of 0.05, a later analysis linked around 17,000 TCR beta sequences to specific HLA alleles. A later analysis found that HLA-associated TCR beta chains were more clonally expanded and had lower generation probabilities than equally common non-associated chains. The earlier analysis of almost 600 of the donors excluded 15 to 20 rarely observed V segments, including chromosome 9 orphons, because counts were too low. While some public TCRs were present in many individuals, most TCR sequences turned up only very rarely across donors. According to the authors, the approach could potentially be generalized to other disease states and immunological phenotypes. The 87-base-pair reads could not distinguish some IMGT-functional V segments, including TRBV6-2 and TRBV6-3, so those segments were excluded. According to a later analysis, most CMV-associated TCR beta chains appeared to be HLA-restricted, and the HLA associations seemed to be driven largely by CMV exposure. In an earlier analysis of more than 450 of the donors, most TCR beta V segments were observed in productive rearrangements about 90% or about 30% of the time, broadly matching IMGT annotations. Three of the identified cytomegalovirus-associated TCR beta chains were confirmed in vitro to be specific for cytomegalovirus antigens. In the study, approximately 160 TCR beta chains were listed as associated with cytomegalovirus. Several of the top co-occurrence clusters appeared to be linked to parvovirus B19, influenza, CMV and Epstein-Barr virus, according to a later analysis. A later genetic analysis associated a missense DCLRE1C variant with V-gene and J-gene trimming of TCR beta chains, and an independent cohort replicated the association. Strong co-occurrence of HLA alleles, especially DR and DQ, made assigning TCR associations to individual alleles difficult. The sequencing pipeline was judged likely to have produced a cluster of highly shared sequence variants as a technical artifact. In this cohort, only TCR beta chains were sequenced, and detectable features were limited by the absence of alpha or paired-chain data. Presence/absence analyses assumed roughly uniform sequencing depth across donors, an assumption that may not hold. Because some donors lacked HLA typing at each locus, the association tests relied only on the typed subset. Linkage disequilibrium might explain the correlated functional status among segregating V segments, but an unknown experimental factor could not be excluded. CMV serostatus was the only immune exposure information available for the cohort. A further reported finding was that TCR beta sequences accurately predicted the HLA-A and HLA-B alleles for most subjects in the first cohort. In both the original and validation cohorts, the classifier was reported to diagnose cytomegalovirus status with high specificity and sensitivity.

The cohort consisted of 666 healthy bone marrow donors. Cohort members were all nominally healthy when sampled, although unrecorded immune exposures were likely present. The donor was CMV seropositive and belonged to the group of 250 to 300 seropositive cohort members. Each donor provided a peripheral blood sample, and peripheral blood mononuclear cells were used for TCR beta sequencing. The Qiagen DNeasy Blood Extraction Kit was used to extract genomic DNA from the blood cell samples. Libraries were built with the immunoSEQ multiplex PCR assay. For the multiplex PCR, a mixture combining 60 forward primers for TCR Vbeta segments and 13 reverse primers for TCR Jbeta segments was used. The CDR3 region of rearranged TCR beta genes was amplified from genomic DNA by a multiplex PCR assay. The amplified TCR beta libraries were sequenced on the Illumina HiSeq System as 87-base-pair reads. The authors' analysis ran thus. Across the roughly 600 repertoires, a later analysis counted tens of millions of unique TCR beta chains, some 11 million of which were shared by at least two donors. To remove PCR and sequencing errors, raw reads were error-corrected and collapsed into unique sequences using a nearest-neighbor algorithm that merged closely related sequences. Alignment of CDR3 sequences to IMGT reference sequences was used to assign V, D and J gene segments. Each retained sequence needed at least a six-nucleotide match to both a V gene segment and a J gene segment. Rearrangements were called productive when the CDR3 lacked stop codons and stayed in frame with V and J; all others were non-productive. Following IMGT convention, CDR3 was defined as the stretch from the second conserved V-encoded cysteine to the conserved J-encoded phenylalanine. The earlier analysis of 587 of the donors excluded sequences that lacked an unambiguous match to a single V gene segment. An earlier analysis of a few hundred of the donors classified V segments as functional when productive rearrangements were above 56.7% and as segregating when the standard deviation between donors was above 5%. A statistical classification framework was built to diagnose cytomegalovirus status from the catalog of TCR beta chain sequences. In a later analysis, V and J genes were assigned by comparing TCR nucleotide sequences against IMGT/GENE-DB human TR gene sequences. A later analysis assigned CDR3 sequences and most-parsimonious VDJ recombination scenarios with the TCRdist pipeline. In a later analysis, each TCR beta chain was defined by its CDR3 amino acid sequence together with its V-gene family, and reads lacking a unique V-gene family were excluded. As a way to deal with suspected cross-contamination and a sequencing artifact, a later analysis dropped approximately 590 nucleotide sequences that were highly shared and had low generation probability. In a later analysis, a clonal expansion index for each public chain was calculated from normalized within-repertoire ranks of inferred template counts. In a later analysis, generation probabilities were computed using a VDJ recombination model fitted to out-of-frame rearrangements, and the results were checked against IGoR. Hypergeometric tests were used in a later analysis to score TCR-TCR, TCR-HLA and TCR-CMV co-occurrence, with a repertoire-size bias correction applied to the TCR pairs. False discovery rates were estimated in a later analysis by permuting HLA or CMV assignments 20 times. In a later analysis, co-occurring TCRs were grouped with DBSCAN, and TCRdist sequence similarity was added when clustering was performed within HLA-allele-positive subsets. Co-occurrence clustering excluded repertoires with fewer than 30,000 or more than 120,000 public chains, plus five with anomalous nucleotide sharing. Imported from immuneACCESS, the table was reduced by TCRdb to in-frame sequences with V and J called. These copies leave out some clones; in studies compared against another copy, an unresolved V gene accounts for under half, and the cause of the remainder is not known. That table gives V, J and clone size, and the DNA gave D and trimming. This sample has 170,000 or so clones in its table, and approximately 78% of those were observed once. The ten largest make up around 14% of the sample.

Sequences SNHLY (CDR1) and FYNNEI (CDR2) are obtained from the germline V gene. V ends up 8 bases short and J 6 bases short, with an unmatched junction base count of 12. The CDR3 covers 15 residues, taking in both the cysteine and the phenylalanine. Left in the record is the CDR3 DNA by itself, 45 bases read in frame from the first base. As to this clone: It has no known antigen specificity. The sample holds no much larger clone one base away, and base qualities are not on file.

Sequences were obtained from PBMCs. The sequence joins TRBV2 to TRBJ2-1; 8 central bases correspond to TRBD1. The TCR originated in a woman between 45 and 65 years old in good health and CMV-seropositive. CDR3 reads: CASARTGGPFNEQFF. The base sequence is TGTGCCAGCGCCCGAACAGGGGGTCCTTTCAATGAGCAGTTCTTC. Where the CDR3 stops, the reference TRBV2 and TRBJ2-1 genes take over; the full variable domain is EPEVTQTPSHQVTQMGQEVILRCVPISNHLYFYWYRQILGQKVEFLVSFYNNEISEKSEIFDDQFSVERPDGSNFTLKIRSTKLEDSAMYFCASARTGGPFNEQFFGPGTRLTVL.